The 7 T cell receptor beta chains below all came from one sample that was sequenced in a study of CD8+ T cells in alopecia areata. TCR sequencing used cDNA made by reverse transcription of extracted RNA. Sequencing used immunoSEQ multiplex PCR; TCRdb keeps in-frame clones, though not all of them. Of about 270,000 clones listed, roughly 60% are singletons. Treatment indicated: oral pan-JAK inhibitor, 5-10 mg twice daily. Sequencing was performed on CD4+ T cells sorted from blood, taken around week 54, from a patient treated with tofacitinib. All receptors derive from a human donor with alopecia areata.

This chain uses TRBV27 with TRBJ1-2; D is unresolved. Germline V CDR1 and CDR2: MNHEY, SMNVEV (reference sequence). The CDR3 spans 12 residues. V was trimmed by 8 bases and J by 0 bases, leaving 7 bases between them. DNA of the CDR3: TGTGCCAGCCACAGAGCTAACTATGGCTACACCTTC. Translating gives CASHRANYGYTF.

The rearrangement uses TRBV6-5 and TRBJ1-2, with a possible D match to TRBD1 (5 bases). The V end lost 6 bases, the J end lost 4 bases, and 12 bases lay between the germline ends. This CDR3 is 13 amino acids long. Germline V lookup: CDR1 MNHEY, CDR2 SVGAGI. The CDR3 spells CASRSDSLYGYTF. The CDR3 DNA is TGTGCCAGCAGGAGTGACAGCCTCTATGGCTACACCTTC.

The chain links TRBV20-1 to TRBJ1-2, with TRBD1 as a possible D gene (6 bases). The CDR3 contains 11 residues. The germline V gene has CDR1 DFQATT and CDR2 SNEGSKA (reference sequence). The CDR3 region is CSGGPNYGYTF. CDR3 in DNA: TGCAGCGGGGGGCCTAACTATGGCTACACCTTC.

The chain has TRBV29-1 and TRBJ2-3, with 7 bases matching TRBD1. Germline CDR1 is SQVTM and CDR2 is ANQGSEA. V shed 6 bases and J 1 base; nucleotides not matched to a gene: 7. This CDR3 is 14 amino acids long. The CDR3 region is CSVAKGARTDTQYF. The CDR3 nucleotides are TGCAGCGTAGCGAAGGGGGCCCGCACAGATACGCAGTATTTT.

The chain links TRBV6-6 to TRBJ1-5, with D tentatively TRBD1 (5 bases). Trimming left V 4 bases short and J 8 bases short, with 9 bases between. The CDR3 runs to 12 residues. Germline CDR1 MNHNY, CDR2 SVGAGI (reference sequence). The CDR3 protein is CASSWGGKPQHF. DNA of the CDR3: TGTGCCAGCAGTTGGGGGGGTAAGCCCCAGCATTTT.

This clone appeared a few times. The J gene is TRBJ2-5, the V gene TRBV29-1; TRBD2 matches 10 bases. V dropped 4 bases and J dropped 3; count of bases not matched to a gene: 2. CDR3 length equals 13 residues. Germline lookup yields CDR1 SQVTM and CDR2 ANQGSEA. The CDR3 DNA is TGCAGCGTTGTAACTAGCGGGGAAGAGACCCAGTACTTC. Translating it yields CSVVTSGEETQYF.

The rearrangement links TRBV4-1 to TRBJ2-7, with D hard to call. With 0 bases removed from V and 0 bases from J, the gap between germline ends came to 12 bases. Germline assignment: CDR1 MGHRA and CDR2 YSYEKL. The CDR3 has 16 amino acids. The CDR3: CASSQDLAQSSYEQYF. The CDR3 DNA reads as TGCGCCAGCAGCCAAGATCTTGCTCAGAGCTCCTACGAGCAGTACTTC.